The present entry profiles one T cell receptor (beta chain) with its context. What it binds is not known. Germline assignment: CDR1 MNHEY and CDR2 SVGEGT. V was trimmed by 5 bases and J by 6 bases, leaving 22 bases between them. CDR3 length: 17 residues. The sample belongs to a study of early T cells in non-severe SARS-CoV-2 infection. Study at large: Sequencing targeted bulk RNA from unsorted whole blood, leaving chains unpaired. Broader study findings: The matching step, a VDJdb search, favored anti-spike CD8 responses and missed private and CD4 specificities.

Attached unique molecular identifiers marked individual cDNA molecules. In TCRdb, the 5' RACE reads were re-called with MiXCR into one record per CDR3 protein. Among fewer than 35,000 distinct CDR3 sequences listed, roughly 5% were seen once. The origin of this receptor is an adult who was a healthcare worker with PCR-confirmed SARS-CoV-2 infection or an uninfected control (not recorded which). The chain has TRBV6-2 or TRBV6-3 and TRBJ1-4; D may be TRBD1 (5 bases). Sequenced input: whole blood. The CDR3, as DNA: TGTGCCAGCAGTCCACAACCCGCCTGGGGCGAGGATGAAAAACTGTTTTTT. Its protein product is CASSPQPAWGEDEKLFF.